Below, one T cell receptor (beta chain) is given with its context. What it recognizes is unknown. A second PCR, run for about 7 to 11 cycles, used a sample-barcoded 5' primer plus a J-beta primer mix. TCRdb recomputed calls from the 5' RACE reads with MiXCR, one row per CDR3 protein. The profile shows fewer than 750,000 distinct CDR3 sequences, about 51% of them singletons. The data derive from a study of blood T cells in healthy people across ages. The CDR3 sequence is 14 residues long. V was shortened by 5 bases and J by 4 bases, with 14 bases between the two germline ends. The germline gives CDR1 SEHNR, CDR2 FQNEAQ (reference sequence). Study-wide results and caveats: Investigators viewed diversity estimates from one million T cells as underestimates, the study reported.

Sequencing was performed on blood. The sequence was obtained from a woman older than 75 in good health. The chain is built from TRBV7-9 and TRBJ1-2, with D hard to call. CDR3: CASSPQEKPYGYTF. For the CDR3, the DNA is TGTGCCAGCAGCCCACAAGAGAAACCCTATGGCTACACCTTC.